The sample holds a few counts of the clone carrying this T cell receptor (beta chain). Antigen unknown. The CDR3 loop spans 13 amino acids. V was pared by 3 bases and J by 2 bases, with 8 bases between. CDR1 and CDR2 from the germline V gene are DFQATT and SNEGSKA (reference sequence). TCRdb reanalysed the RT-PCR reads using MiXCR and keeps one entry per CDR3 protein. In the table there are fewer than 650,000 distinct CDR3 sequences, 10% to 15% of which are singletons. These data belong to a study of response to subunit inactivated influenza vaccine. Study-wide findings and caveats: The authors offered the suggestion that each seasonal influenza vaccination recruits few new T cells.

This TCR derives from a man aged 50 to 59 who received an inactivated influenza vaccine. V is TRBV20-1 and J is TRBJ1-5, with D possibly being TRBD1 (6 bases). This material consisted of PBMCs from blood, taken more than 35 days after vaccination. The CDR3 nucleotides are TGCAGTGCTAGTCCAGGGGGCAATCAGCCCCAGCATTTT. Protein sequence: CSASPGGNQPQHF.